This record looks at one T cell receptor beta chain sequence and its context. This entry comes from a study of blood T cell repertoires in COVID-19. Study information: From T cells, B-cell-depleted T cells, or PBMCs came the material, which was cDNA or gDNA.

All enrollees were roughly 18 to 100 years old and from 20 to 30 US areas. Assignments of participants to cohorts depended upon their own reported clinical history. Donors in Cohort 3 who had recovered were those with two negative PCRs, healthcare professional clearance, or resolution of their symptoms. TCRdb's table, derived via immunoSEQ multiplex PCR, lists solely in-frame clones and lacks some. The repertoire includes 130,000 or so clones, 70% to 85% of them detected once, and just over 9% sits in the top ten. This TCR was recovered from a man in his fifties or sixties who had recovered from COVID-19. Material: PBMCs or T cells enriched from blood (not recorded which).

The DNA of the CDR3 is TGTGCCAGCAGCGTAGAGCCAATCTCCAATGAGCAGTTCTTC. As protein: CASSVEPISNEQFF. The chain couples TRBV9 to TRBJ2-1; D remains ambiguous. Germline V gives CDR1 SGDLS, CDR2 YYNGEE. Trimming pared 0 bases from V and 6 bases from J, leaving 10 bases between. There are 14 residues in the CDR3. The full variable domain, completed using reference TRBV9 and TRBJ2-1, is DSGVTQTPKHLITATGQRVTLRCSPRSGDLSVYWYQQSLDQGLQFLIQYYNGEERAKGNILERFSAQQFPDLHSELNLSSLELGDSALYFCASSVEPISNEQFFGPGTRLTVL.